Presented here are 24 T cell receptor beta chains from one specimen sequenced in a study of blood T cells in healthy people across ages. It was with a sample-barcoded 5' primer and a J-beta primer mix that a second PCR of about 6 to 12 cycles was run. TCRdb ran MiXCR on the 5' RACE reads and lists one entry per CDR3 protein. The sample carries around 970,000 distinct CDR3 sequences, roughly 50% recorded once. Sequences were obtained from blood. The source is an older woman in good health.

This clonotype was recorded a few times. This chain joins TRBV25-1 and TRBJ2-3; D perhaps matches TRBD2 (5 bases). The CDR3 totals 14 residues. Trimming took 3 bases from V and 0 from J, leaving 7 bases between them. CDR1 MGHDK and CDR2 SYGVNS come from the germline V gene. For the CDR3, the DNA is TGTGCCAGCAGTGACGGGGATAGCACAGATACGCAGTATTTT. Protein sequence: CASSDGDSTDTQYF.

This clonotype has only one observation. For the CDR3, the DNA is TGCGCCAGCAGCTTGTCCCCAAACCTCTACGAGCAGTACTTC. It translates to CASSLSPNLYEQYF. This sequence joins TRBV5-1 and TRBJ2-7; D gene ambiguous. Trimming removed 1 base at V and 3 bases at J, with 11 bases between. Germline V gene data show CDR1 as SGHRS and CDR2 as YFSETQ. CDR3 size: 14 residues.

V and J are TRBV28 and TRBJ1-5, with D maybe TRBD1 (5 bases). Trimming removed 5 bases at V and 4 bases at J, with 9 bases between. This CDR3 has 13 residues. From germline, CDR1 is MDHEN and CDR2 SYDVKM. The CDR3 loop reads CASSLTVNQPQHF. The CDR3 coding sequence is TGTGCCAGCAGTCTGACAGTGAATCAGCCCCAGCATTTT.

This clonotype was counted between two and nine times. This chain connects TRBV20-1 to TRBJ2-1; 12 bases line up with TRBD2. There are 14 residues in the CDR3. Germline trimming cut 2 bases from V and 7 bases from J; bases unmatched to any gene: 3. Germline CDR1 DFQATT, CDR2 SNEGSKA (reference sequence). The CDR3 DNA is TGCAGTGCTAGAAGGGGGACTAGCGGGAATGAGCAGTTCTTC. It translates to CSARRGTSGNEQFF.

The chain has TRBV29-1 and TRBJ2-4, with 9 bases that match TRBD2. J was trimmed by 5 bases and V by 5 bases; bases with no gene match: 16. The germline gives CDR1 SQVTM, CDR2 ANQGSEA. The CDR3 is 17 residues long. CDR3 DNA: TGCAGCGTTCAATTCATTCGGGCTAGCGGGATCCAAAACATTCAGTACTTC. This encodes CSVQFIRASGIQNIQYF.

This clonotype was observed a handful of times. The chain joins TRBV29-1 to TRBJ2-2; weak D call: TRBD2 (6 bases). V lost 5 bases and J 1 base, leaving 11 bases between the germline ends. Looked up from germline, CDR1 is SQVTM and CDR2 is ANQGSEA. The CDR3 is 14 residues long. CDR3 sequence (DNA): TGCAGCGTTCGGAGGGACGGGAACACCGGGGAGCTGTTTTTT. Amino acid sequence: CSVRRDGNTGELFF.

The chain joins TRBV6-5 to TRBJ2-7; 11 bases are a match to TRBD2. The CDR3 is 12 residues long. CDR1 MNHEY and CDR2 SVGAGI come from the germline V gene. DNA of the CDR3: TGTGGTAGCGGGAGGGCACCCTACGAGCAGTACTTC. Protein: CGSGRAPYEQYF.

The chain couples TRBV5-5 to TRBJ1-4; the D is unclear. Germline V CDR1 and CDR2: SGHKS, YYEKEE (reference sequence). CDR3 length equals 16 residues. The V gene lost 0 bases and the J gene lost 3 bases, with 12 bases spanning the gap. As DNA, the CDR3 is TGTGCCAGCAGCTTGGCCTCATCGTGGGCTAATGAAAAACTGTTTTTT. As protein: CASSLASSWANEKLFF.

The chain links TRBV6-6 to TRBJ2-5; tentatively, D is TRBD2 (5 bases). Per germline, CDR1 MNHNY and CDR2 SVGAGI (reference sequence). This CDR3 contains 13 residues. Trimming left V 6 bases short and J 7 bases short, with 15 bases between. CDR3 sequence (DNA): TGTGCCAGCAGACCGGACTTCACCGGGACCCAGTACTTC. Protein product: CASRPDFTGTQYF.

This clonotype turned up a few times. The rearrangement uses TRBV5-1 and TRBJ2-7, with TRBD2 matching 7 bases. Germline CDR1 SGHRS, CDR2 YFSETQ. The V segment lost 5 bases and the J segment 0 bases; nucleotides outside the gene matches: 11. This CDR3 spans 16 amino acids. CDR3 in amino acids: CASSFPRGGSSYEQYF. In nucleotides, the CDR3 is TGCGCCAGCAGTTTCCCCCGTGGCGGGAGCTCCTACGAGCAGTACTTC.

V gene TRBV10-3 combines with J gene TRBJ2-7; 10 bases agree with TRBD1. The closer fit of TRBJ2-5 to the DNA end suggests the J call may be wrong. Germline V CDR1 and CDR2: ENHRY, SYGVKD. The CDR3 is 14 amino acids. The CDR3 nucleotides read TGTGCCATCAGTATGACAGGGGGCGCCGAGACCCAGTACTTC. Encoded protein: CAISMTGGAETQYF.

The chain uses TRBV5-1 and TRBJ2-4; 10 nucleotides align to TRBD2. The V gene end was trimmed by 4 bases and the J gene end by 0 bases; junction bases not matched to a gene: 7. Germline V gives CDR1 SGHRS, CDR2 YFSETQ. This CDR3 region has 17 residues. CDR3 loop: CASSQPTSGLAKNIQYF. The DNA for the CDR3 is TGCGCCAGCAGCCAACCGACTAGCGGGCTAGCCAAAAACATTCAGTACTTC.

This clonotype was detected only once. This CDR3 fails to terminate in the conserved phenylalanine or tryptophan, so it likely reflects a read error. The chain links TRBV2 to TRBJ2-1; TRBD2 matches at 7 bases. Trimming cost V 7 bases and J 3 bases; bases outside gene matches: 3. The CDR3 covers 13 residues. CDR1 and CDR2 from the germline V gene are SNHLY and FYNNEI. The CDR3 is CASMGGGYNEQFL. The CDR3 nucleotides read TGTGCCAGCATGGGGGGGGGCTACAATGAGCAGTTCCTC.

This clonotype was recorded once. The chain employs TRBV6-1 and TRBJ2-7; D is ambiguous. The CDR3 covers 14 residues. Germline assignment: CDR1 MNHNS and CDR2 SASEGT. Trimming removed 6 bases at V and 3 bases at J, with 15 bases between. The CDR3 protein is CASRGRAHYYEQYF. CDR3 sequence (DNA): TGTGCCAGCAGGGGCAGAGCCCACTACTACGAGCAGTACTTC.

The chain joins TRBV21-1 to TRBJ1-4; the table gives TRBD1 as D, unverified against the DNA. TRBV21-1 is flagged as a pseudogene. This CDR3 has 15 amino acids. CDR3 sequence (DNA): TGTGCCACCCCGACAGGGCTCTCAACTAATGAAAGACTGTTTTTT. Protein: CATPTGLSTNERLFF.

V is TRBV27 and J is TRBJ1-5, with D unclear. The V gene's germline CDR1 is MNHEY and CDR2 SMNVEV (reference sequence). Trimming pared 7 bases from V and 5 bases from J, leaving 9 bases between. The length of the CDR3 is 12 residues. This chain's CDR3 is CASKTMDQPQHF. In nucleotides, the CDR3 is TGTGCCAGCAAAACGATGGATCAGCCCCAGCATTTT.

The chain carries TRBV20-1 and TRBJ2-1, with D maybe TRBD2 (7 bases). This CDR3 comprises 12 residues. The germline V and J ends were trimmed by 7 bases and 8 bases, with 15 bases remaining between them. Germline V gene sequence: CDR1 DFQATT, CDR2 SNEGSKA (reference sequence). The CDR3 DNA is TGCAGTGAGGGGGAGGGCCGCGATGAGCAGTTCTTC. Protein sequence: CSEGEGRDEQFF.

This clonotype was detected ten times or more. V is TRBV19 and J is TRBJ2-7; 7 nucleotides align to TRBD2. CDR3 length equals 15 residues. The junction had 11 bases not matched to a gene; V was cut back by 5 bases and J by 4 bases. Germline V lookup: CDR1 LNHDA, CDR2 SQIVND (reference sequence). For the CDR3, the DNA is TGTGCCAGTAGTCCGCCGACTAGCTCTAAGTACGAGCAGTACTTC. This sequence encodes CASSPPTSSKYEQYF.

J is TRBJ1-2 and V is TRBV7-9, with 7 bases identical to TRBD1. Germline CDR1 and CDR2: SEHNR and FQNEAQ (reference sequence). Germline trimming cut 8 bases from V and 4 bases from J; bases unmatched to any gene: 10. The CDR3 sequence is 14 residues long. CDR3 in amino acids: CASGTTGLIYGYTF. In DNA form, the CDR3 reads TGTGCCAGCGGAACGACAGGGCTGATCTATGGCTACACCTTC.

This clonotype was counted only a few times. CDR3 sequence: CASSFASGGHNEQFF. The CDR3 DNA follows: TGTGCCAGCAGTTTTGCTAGCGGGGGTCACAATGAGCAGTTCTTC. The chain has TRBV12-3 or TRBV12-4 and TRBJ2-1, with 10 bases fitting TRBD2. The CDR3 spans 15 residues. V lost 3 bases, J lost 5 bases, and 4 bases stayed unmatched.

This clonotype was seen a handful of times. This rearrangement joins TRBV20-1 to TRBJ2-1, with 12 bases that match TRBD2. The V and J ends lost 5 bases and 4 bases, in that order; junction bases with no gene match: 3. This CDR3 region has 14 residues. From germline, CDR1 is DFQATT and CDR2 SNEGSKA (reference sequence). CDR3 nucleotides: TGCAGTGCTCCCGGGACTAGCGGGTACAATGAGCAGTTCTTC. Its translation is CSAPGTSGYNEQFF.

A remark on this clonotype: One junction end disagrees with the germline gene, perhaps due to a read error. V usage is TRBV6-1 and J usage is TRBJ2-3; tentatively, D is TRBD1 (6 bases). CDR3 length: 15 residues. CDR1 and CDR2 from the germline V gene are MNHNS and SASEGT. The CDR3 DNA follows: TGTGCCAGCAGCGAAGCAGGGGACCCCACAGATACGCAGTATTTT. It encodes CASSEAGDPTDTQYF.

This clonotype was observed a few times. The V call is TRBV10-2, the J call TRBJ2-7, with D possibly being TRBD1 (6 bases). The CDR3 has 14 amino acids. Germline CDR1 is WSHSY and CDR2 is SAAADI. Trimming took 6 bases from V and 2 from J, leaving 14 bases between them. Here the CDR3 DNA reads TGCGCCAGCAGGGTTGAAAAGGGGGCCTACGAGCAGTACTTC. It translates to CASRVEKGAYEQYF.

This clonotype has more than one count but fewer than ten. The chain recombines TRBV10-1 with TRBJ2-5; 12 bases match TRBD2. The CDR3 has 16 residues. The junction had 5 bases not matched to a gene; V was cut back by 3 bases and J by 3 bases. CDR1 WNHNN and CDR2 SYGVQD come from the germline V gene (reference sequence). DNA of the CDR3: TGCGCCAGCAGTGAAGCGGCTAGCGGGAGGGAAGAGACCCAGTACTTC. Translating gives CASSEAASGREETQYF.